This T cell receptor (beta chain) originates from a study of CD8 T cells in Susac syndrome. Random hexamers were used to reverse transcribe roughly 0.45 to 1 ug of RNA. TCRdb fed the immunoSEQ multiplex PCR reads into MiXCR, producing one record per CDR3 protein. This table has 210,000 or so distinct CDR3 sequences, 92% appearing once. V was clipped by 0 bases and J by 5 bases, with 13 bases between them. The CDR3 is 15 residues long. Germline V lookup: CDR1 LGHDT, CDR2 YNNKEL (reference sequence). Sequencing was carried out using CD8+ T cells from PBMCs. The chain uses TRBV3-1 and TRBJ2-5, with D possibly matching TRBD2 (6 bases). The sequence was obtained from a human donor with multiple sclerosis. CDR3 region: CASSQDGSDGETQYF. The CDR3 DNA is TGTGCCAGCAGCCAAGACGGGAGCGACGGGGAGACCCAGTACTTC.